This T cell receptor (beta chain) was documented in a study of cytomegalovirus exposure and HLA in healthy donors. Study findings and constraints: The study had only CMV serostatus as immune exposure information. Later on, an analysis tied around 17,000 TCR beta sequences to HLA alleles at 0.05 false discovery rate.

A note on this clone: The antigen remains undetermined.

Researchers ran the PCR with 60 Vbeta and 13 Jbeta primers. The method was immunoSEQ multiplex PCR; TCRdb's version includes in-frame clones alone and lacks a portion of them. The sample holds about 60,000 clones, about three quarters seen once. CDR3 length: 16 residues. V lost 0 bases, J lost 4 bases, and 12 bases lay in between. Germline V gives CDR1 MNHEY, CDR2 SVGAGI. This clonotype was obtained from a female donor in good health and CMV-seronegative. The sequencing sample was made of PBMCs. The chain uses TRBV6-5 and TRBJ1-4; D is ambiguous. CDR3: CASSYSISGYNEKLFF. CDR3 coding DNA: TGTGCCAGCAGTTACTCGATATCGGGGTATAATGAAAAACTGTTTTTT.